A selection of T cell receptor beta chains follows, all from one sample in a study of identical twins. TCRdb reprocessed the 5' RACE reads with MiXCR, giving one entry per CDR3 protein. Seen here are some 500,000 distinct CDR3 sequences, 13% to 15% observed once, and the top ten hold more than 0.8%. The data also belong to a second study, concerning yellow fever vaccine responses in identical twins.

The sequenced material came from CD4+ T cells sorted from blood. The receptors originated from a young woman in good health. Both conserved end residues are part of each CDR3. D genes are given only for firm matches. Only part of the rows carry a size: once, few, many, or a class if the clone is expanded.

NA,TRBJ2-1,TRBV19,NA,CASSLLSLDEQFF,TGTGCCAGTAGTCTCCTATCCCTGGATGAGCAGTTCTTC
NA,TRBJ2-7,TRBV12-3/TRBV12-4,NA,CASSVVPHYEQYF,TGTGCCAGCAGTGTCGTGCCACACTACGAGCAGTACTTC
many,TRBJ2-3,TRBV24-1,NA,CATSDPIPDTQYF,TGTGCCACCAGTGACCCCATCCCAGATACGCAGTATTTT
few,TRBJ2-7,TRBV7-9,TRBD2,CASSLGGLAGYYEQYF,TGTGCCAGCAGCTTAGGTGGACTAGCGGGATACTACGAGCAGTACTTC
few,TRBJ1-6,TRBV19,NA,CASSPMTGNSPLHF,TGTGCCAGTAGCCCAATGACGGGAAATTCACCCCTCCACTTT
NA,TRBJ1-3,TRBV7-9,NA,CASSLIRNTIYF,TGTGCCAGCAGCTTAATTCGAAACACCATATATTTT
few,TRBJ1-1,TRBV20-1,NA,CSAPGQQATEAFF,TGCAGTGCACCAGGACAGCAGGCAACTGAAGCTTTCTTT
NA,TRBJ2-5,TRBV20-1,NA,CSARDPAAGETQYF,TGCAGTGCTAGAGATCCTGCGGCGGGAGAGACCCAGTACTTC
few,TRBJ2-7,TRBV18,NA,CASSPIPAYEQYF,TGTGCCAGCTCCCCAATTCCAGCCTACGAGCAGTACTTC
few,TRBJ1-1,TRBV5-1,NA,CASSLQGGPMNTEAFF,TGCGCCAGCAGCTTGCAGGGAGGGCCAATGAACACTGAAGCTTTCTTT
NA,TRBJ1-1,TRBV28,TRBD1,CASSSTGVSGTEAFF,TGTGCCAGCAGTTCCACAGGGGTATCGGGCACTGAAGCTTTCTTT
few,TRBJ1-1,TRBV6-5,NA,CASVGGSEAFF,TGTGCCAGCGTGGGAGGGTCTGAAGCTTTCTTT
NA,TRBJ1-4,TRBV2,NA,CASSDRATNEKLFF,TGTGCCAGCAGTGACAGGGCAACTAATGAAAAACTGTTTTTT
NA,TRBJ2-5,TRBV18,NA,CASSQQGRKQETQYF,TGTGCCAGCTCACAGCAGGGCCGGAAACAAGAGACCCAGTACTTC
few,TRBJ2-3,TRBV7-8,NA,CASSLMPTDTQYF,TGTGCCAGCAGCCTCATGCCCACAGATACGCAGTATTTT
NA,TRBJ2-3,TRBV29-1,TRBD2,CSVSRLADTDTQYF,TGCAGCGTTAGCCGACTAGCGGACACAGATACGCAGTATTTT
NA,TRBJ1-2,TRBV7-6,NA,CASSLAAGKGYTF,TGTGCCAGCAGCTTAGCGGCAGGAAAAGGCTACACCTTC
NA,TRBJ1-5,TRBV12-3/TRBV12-4,NA,CASSNRVGNQPQHF,TGTGCCAGCAGTAACAGGGTTGGCAATCAGCCCCAGCATTTT
many,TRBJ2-4,TRBV7-2,NA,CASSLSAEIQYF,TGTGCCAGCAGCTTATCAGCTGAGATTCAGTACTTC
NA,TRBJ2-7,TRBV6-1,TRBD2,CASRNPGGAYEQYF,TGTGCCAGCAGGAACCCGGGAGGGGCTTACGAGCAGTACTTC
NA,TRBJ2-7,TRBV6-2/TRBV6-3,NA,CASQPRSYSYEQYF,TGTGCCAGCCAACCTCGAAGCTACTCCTACGAGCAGTACTTC
NA,TRBJ2-3,TRBV5-1,TRBD2,CASSSGPSGGAGDTQYF,TGCGCCAGCAGCAGCGGCCCTAGCGGGGGGGCCGGAGATACGCAGTATTTT
few,TRBJ2-7,TRBV30,NA,CAGLRRGYEQYF,TGTGCGGGGCTGCGGCGGGGCTACGAGCAGTACTTC
many,TRBJ2-3,TRBV6-5,TRBD1,CASSLGQGRDTQYF,TGTGCCAGCAGTTTAGGACAGGGAAGAGATACGCAGTATTTT
many,TRBJ2-7,TRBV5-1,NA,CASSLGQDYEQYF,TGCGCCAGCAGCTTGGGCCAGGACTACGAGCAGTACTTC
few,TRBJ2-5,TRBV6-4,NA,CASSEKGGETQYF,TGTGCCAGCAGTGAGAAAGGGGGGGAGACCCAGTACTTC
many,TRBJ2-1,TRBV20-1,NA,CSGPRGLPRGDEQFF,TGCAGTGGCCCGAGGGGGCTCCCCCGGGGGGATGAGCAGTTCTTC
NA,TRBJ2-3,TRBV24-1,NA,CATSPASTDTQYF,TGTGCCACCAGTCCAGCTAGCACAGATACGCAGTATTTT
many,TRBJ2-1,TRBV29-1,NA,CSVEARSGSYNEQFF,TGCAGCGTTGAAGCTCGGAGCGGCTCCTACAATGAGCAGTTCTTC
NA,TRBJ2-3,TRBV7-8,NA,CASRKEGGVRTDTQYF,TGTGCCAGCAGAAAGGAAGGGGGAGTTAGAACAGATACGCAGTATTTT
many,TRBJ2-6,TRBV27,NA,CASTPAGANVLTF,TGTGCCAGTACACCAGCTGGGGCCAACGTCCTGACTTTC
NA,TRBJ1-6,TRBV4-2,NA,CASSQVQPFYNSPLHF,TGTGCCAGCAGCCAAGTCCAACCCTTCTATAATTCACCCCTCCACTTT
few,TRBJ2-1,TRBV7-2,NA,CASSLALLARGNEQFF,TGTGCCAGCAGCTTAGCGCTTCTAGCCCGGGGCAATGAGCAGTTCTTC
many,TRBJ1-1,TRBV5-1,NA,CASSLEGLPDTEAFF,TGCGCCAGCAGCTTGGAAGGGTTACCGGACACTGAAGCTTTCTTT
NA,TRBJ2-4,TRBV24-1,NA,CATSAGQTAKNIQYF,TGTGCCACAAGTGCTGGCCAAACAGCCAAAAACATTCAGTACTTC